This T cell receptor beta chain was captured by sequencing in a study of blood T cell repertoires in COVID-19. Study processing details: Estimated nucleated cell counts came from reference gene primer amplification. Clones were sequenced by immunoSEQ multiplex PCR, and TCRdb holds only the in-frame ones, with some missing. D and trimming were read from the DNA, whereas the V and J calls and clone size are those reported in that table. In the table there are about 60,000 clones, about four fifths of which are singletons. What was sequenced was peripheral blood. This receptor was taken from a human donor in a cohort sampled during active COVID-19.

CDR3 protein: CAWSGNQETQYF. The DNA of the CDR3 is TGTGCCTGGTCGGGGAACCAAGAGACCCAGTACTTC. The chain carries TRBV30 and TRBJ2-5; a weak D match, TRBD2 (5 bases). Germline V CDR1 and CDR2: GTSNPN, SVGIG (reference sequence). This CDR3 spans 12 amino acids. With 5 bases removed from V and 0 bases from J, the gap between germline ends came to 7 bases.